This TCR beta chain came from a study of cytomegalovirus exposure and HLA in healthy donors. This clone appeared once. In germline, CDR1 is MNHEY, CDR2 SVGAGI. Trimming cost V 4 bases and J 5 bases; bases outside gene matches: 10. There are 15 residues in the CDR3. It was with 60 Vbeta and 13 Jbeta primers that the PCR ran. As processed by the authors: As a later analysis found, there were 70 million to 90 million unique TCR beta chains, of which roughly 11 million were shared. Repertoires were generated with immunoSEQ multiplex PCR, while TCRdb's copy carries only in-frame clones and drops some. Clonal size and the V and J genes are those of that table, whereas D and trimming came from the DNA. Of about 160,000 clones listed, 75% to 90% are singletons.

The rearrangement links TRBV6-5 to TRBJ2-7; 8 nucleotides line up with TRBD2. This TCR was sampled from a young man in good health and CMV-seronegative. Sequenced material: PBMCs. The CDR3 DNA sequence: TGTGCCAGCAGTTTGGGACTAGATCGTTTCCACGAGCAGTACTTC. Protein sequence: CASSLGLDRFHEQYF.